Listed below are T cell receptor beta chains from one sample, sequenced in a study of T cell changes during pregnancy in multiple sclerosis. Profiling relied on immunoSEQ multiplex PCR, and the TCRdb table lists in-frame clones only, not all of them. The sample consists of 50,000 to 65,000 clones, 88% of them appearing once. The sample here was CD4+ T cells from peripheral blood mononuclear cells, taken in the third trimester of pregnancy. These receptors originate from a female donor with multiple sclerosis, enrolled in a pregnancy study. CDR3s include the opening cysteine and the closing phenylalanine or tryptophan. Each record gives: D gene, V gene, J gene, CDR3 protein, CDR3 DNA. A D gene is named only where the DNA matches it firmly.

D gene: TRBD1; V gene: TRBV19; J gene: TRBJ1-2; CDR3 protein: CASRVGTANYGYTF; CDR3 DNA: TGTGCCAGTAGGGTTGGGACAGCAAACTATGGCTACACCTTC
D gene: .; V gene: TRBV7-8; J gene: TRBJ2-7; CDR3 protein: CASSLKQYSYEQYF; CDR3 DNA: TGTGCCAGCAGCTTAAAACAGTATTCCTACGAGCAGTACTTC
D gene: TRBD1; V gene: TRBV6-5; J gene: TRBJ1-1; CDR3 protein: CASSYSTGSLGTEAFF; CDR3 DNA: TGTGCCAGCAGTTACTCGACAGGGAGCCTGGGGACTGAAGCTTTCTTT
D gene: .; V gene: TRBV7-2; J gene: TRBJ2-5; CDR3 protein: CASSLGVGETQYF; CDR3 DNA: TGTGCCAGCAGCTTGGGAGTGGGGGAGACCCAGTACTTC
D gene: .; V gene: TRBV6-1; J gene: TRBJ1-6; CDR3 protein: CASSYQNSPLHF; CDR3 DNA: TGTGCCAGCAGTTATCAGAATTCACCCCTCCACTTT
D gene: TRBD1; V gene: TRBV6-1; J gene: TRBJ2-7; CDR3 protein: CASKGTGTYEQYF; CDR3 DNA: TGTGCCAGCAAGGGGACAGGGACCTACGAGCAGTACTTC
D gene: .; V gene: TRBV18; J gene: TRBJ1-1; CDR3 protein: CASSSGSTEAFF; CDR3 DNA: TGTGCCAGCTCCTCGGGGAGCACTGAAGCTTTCTTT
D gene: TRBD1; V gene: TRBV4-2; J gene: TRBJ2-2; CDR3 protein: CASSQAQRTGGTGELFF; CDR3 DNA: TGTGCCAGCAGCCAAGCCCAAAGGACAGGGGGCACCGGGGAGCTGTTTTTT
D gene: .; V gene: TRBV27; J gene: TRBJ1-2; CDR3 protein: CASSRNRDYGYTF; CDR3 DNA: TGTGCCAGCAGTAGGAACAGGGACTATGGCTACACCTTC
D gene: .; V gene: TRBV5-1; J gene: TRBJ1-1; CDR3 protein: CASSLVDPDGGAFF; CDR3 DNA: TGCGCCAGCAGCTTGGTGGACCCGGACGGGGGAGCTTTCTTT
D gene: TRBD1; V gene: TRBV5-8; J gene: TRBJ1-4; CDR3 protein: CASSRGQGSATNEKLFF; CDR3 DNA: TGTGCCAGCAGCAGAGGACAGGGGTCTGCAACTAATGAAAAACTGTTTTTT
D gene: .; V gene: TRBV9; J gene: TRBJ2-3; CDR3 protein: CASSVGASIISTDTQYF; CDR3 DNA: TGTGCCAGCAGCGTAGGAGCTAGTATTATTAGCACAGATACGCAGTATTTT
D gene: TRBD1; V gene: TRBV2; J gene: TRBJ2-3; CDR3 protein: CASSFRTGPTDTQYF; CDR3 DNA: TGTGCCAGCAGTTTTAGGACAGGGCCCACAGATACGCAGTATTTT
D gene: TRBD1; V gene: TRBV11-2; J gene: TRBJ1-2; CDR3 protein: CASSLGQGAIGYGYTF; CDR3 DNA: TGTGCCAGCAGCTTGGGACAGGGGGCTATCGGCTATGGCTACACCTTC
D gene: .; V gene: TRBV27; J gene: TRBJ1-1; CDR3 protein: CASSSNTEAFF; CDR3 DNA: TGTGCCAGCAGTTCTAACACTGAAGCTTTCTTT
D gene: TRBD2; V gene: TRBV5-1; J gene: TRBJ2-3; CDR3 protein: CASRVRGVRDTQYF; CDR3 DNA: TGCGCCAGCAGAGTACGGGGGGTCCGAGATACGCAGTATTTT